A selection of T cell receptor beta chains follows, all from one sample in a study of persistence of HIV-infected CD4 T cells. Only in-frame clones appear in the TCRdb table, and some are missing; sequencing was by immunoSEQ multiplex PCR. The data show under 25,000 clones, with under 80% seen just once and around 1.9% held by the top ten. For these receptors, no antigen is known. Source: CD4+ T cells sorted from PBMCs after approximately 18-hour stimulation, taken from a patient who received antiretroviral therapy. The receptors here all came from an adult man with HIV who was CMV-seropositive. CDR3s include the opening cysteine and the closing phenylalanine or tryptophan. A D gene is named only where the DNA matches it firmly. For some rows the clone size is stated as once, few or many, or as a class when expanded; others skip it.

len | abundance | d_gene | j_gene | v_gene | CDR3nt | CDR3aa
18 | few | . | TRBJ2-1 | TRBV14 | TGTGCCAGCAGCCAACGGAGGGGAACGGGGGGCGCGAGGGATGAGCAGTTCTTC | CASSQRRGTGGARDEQFF
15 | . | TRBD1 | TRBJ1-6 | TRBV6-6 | TGTGCCAGCAGAGCGGACAGGGATCATAATTCACCCCTCCACTTT | CASRADRDHNSPLHF
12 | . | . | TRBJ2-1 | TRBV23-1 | TGCGCCAGCAGTCGCCCTTGTAGGGAGCAGTTCTTC | CASSRPCREQFF
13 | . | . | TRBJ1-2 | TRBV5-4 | TGTGCCAGCAGCCGGGACGTAAACTATGGCTACACCTTC | CASSRDVNYGYTF
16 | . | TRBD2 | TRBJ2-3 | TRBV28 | TGTGCCAGCAGTCTTGAGGGCGGGGGGGGCACAGATACGCAGTATTTT | CASSLEGGGGTDTQYF
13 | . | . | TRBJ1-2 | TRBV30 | TGTGCCTGGAGTGTGATGGATAACTATGGCTACACCTTC | CAWSVMDNYGYTF
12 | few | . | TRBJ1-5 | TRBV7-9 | TGTGCCAGCGGGGCTGTCAATCAGCCCCAGCATTTT | CASGAVNQPQHF
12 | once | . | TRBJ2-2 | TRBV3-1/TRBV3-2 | TGTGCCAGCAGCCCCCAGACTGGGGAGCTGTTTTTT | CASSPQTGELFF
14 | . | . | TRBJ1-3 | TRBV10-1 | TGCGCCAGCAGTGATCGGAGCTCTGGAAACACCATATATTTT | CASSDRSSGNTIYF
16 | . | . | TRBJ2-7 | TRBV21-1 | TGTGCCAGCAGCAAATATTACTGGGACAGGCCCTACGAGCAGTACTTC | CASSKYYWDRPYEQYF
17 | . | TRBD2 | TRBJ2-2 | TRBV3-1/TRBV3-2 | TGTGCCAGCAGACATCTTAGCGGGGGGGCCCGAACCGGGGAGCTGTTTTTT | CASRHLSGGARTGELFF
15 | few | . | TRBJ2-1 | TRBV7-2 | TGTGCCAGCAGCTTAGCGGGGGGAACTTACAATGAGCAGTTCTTC | CASSLAGGTYNEQFF
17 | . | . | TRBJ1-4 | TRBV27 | TGTGCCAGCAGTTTATATCAGAATCGGGCGGCTAATGAAAAACTGTTTTTT | CASSLYQNRAANEKLFF
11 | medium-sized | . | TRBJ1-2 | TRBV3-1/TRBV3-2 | TGTGCCAGCAGCCGAGGGGGAGGCTACACCTTC | CASSRGGGYTF
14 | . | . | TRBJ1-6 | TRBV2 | TGTGCCAGCGCCTCTCGGGACTCCAATTCACCCCTCCACTTT | CASASRDSNSPLHF
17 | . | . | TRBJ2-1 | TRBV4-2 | TGTGCCAGCAGCCAAGAGGGGCTAGTTTCAGTGGGGAGTGAGCAGTTCTTC | CASSQEGLVSVGSEQFF
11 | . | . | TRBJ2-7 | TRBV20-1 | TGCAGTGCTAGAGGACAGGATGGGCAGTACTTC | CSARGQDGQYF